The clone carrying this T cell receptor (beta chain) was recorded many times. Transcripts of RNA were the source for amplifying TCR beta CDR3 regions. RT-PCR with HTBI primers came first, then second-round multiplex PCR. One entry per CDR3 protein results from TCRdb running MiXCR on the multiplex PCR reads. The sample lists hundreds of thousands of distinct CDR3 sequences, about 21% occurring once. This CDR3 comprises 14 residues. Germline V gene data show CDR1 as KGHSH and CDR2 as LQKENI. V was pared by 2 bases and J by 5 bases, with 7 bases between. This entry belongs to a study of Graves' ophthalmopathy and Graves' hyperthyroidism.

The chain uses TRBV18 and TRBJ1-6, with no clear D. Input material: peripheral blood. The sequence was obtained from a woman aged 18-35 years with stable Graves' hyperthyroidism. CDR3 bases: TGTGCCAGCTCACCATTTACAGATAATTCACCCCTCCACTTT. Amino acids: CASSPFTDNSPLHF.